This is a list of T cell receptor beta chains from one sample in a study of blood T cell repertoires in COVID-19. Profiled with immunoSEQ multiplex PCR; TCRdb holds only in-frame clones, not every one. The sample carries hundreds of thousands of clones, approximately 92% recorded once. Sequenced sample: PBMCs or T cells enriched from blood (not recorded which). All receptors come from a man aged 18 to 29 who had recovered from COVID-19. Both conserved end residues are part of each CDR3. The D gene is left open where the match is weak. Part of the rows lack a size; the others show once, few, many or a class for expanded clones.

J gene | D gene | V gene | clone size | CDR3 protein | CDR3 DNA
TRBJ1-2 | TRBD1 | TRBV10-3 | NA | CAIGGQGDRYGYTF | TGTGCCATCGGAGGACAGGGGGATCGGTATGGCTACACCTTC
TRBJ2-1 | TRBD2 | TRBV6-5 | NA | CASSTSPSSYNEQFF | TGTGCCAGCTCGACTAGCCCGAGCTCCTACAATGAGCAGTTCTTC
TRBJ2-1 | NA | TRBV5-1 | NA | CASSFGGSYNEQFF | TGCGCCAGCAGCTTTGGGGGGTCATACAATGAGCAGTTCTTC
TRBJ2-7 | NA | TRBV4-1 | NA | CASSQDRGSFYEQYF | TGCGCCAGCAGCCAAGACAGGGGAAGCTTCTACGAGCAGTACTTC
TRBJ1-2 | TRBD1 | TRBV4-3 | once | CASSPTGAGGYTF | TGCGCCAGCAGCCCGACAGGGGCAGGTGGCTACACCTTC
TRBJ2-1 | NA | TRBV27 | NA | CASSSLPLSRNEQFF | TGTGCCAGCAGTTCCCTCCCCCTATCAAGAAATGAGCAGTTCTTC
TRBJ1-5 | NA | TRBV2 | NA | CASSEVTGNQPQHF | TGTGCCAGCAGTGAAGTTACAGGTAATCAGCCCCAGCATTTT
TRBJ1-1 | NA | TRBV18 | NA | CASSYNRDLSTEAFF | TGTGCCAGCTCGTACAACAGGGACCTCAGCACTGAAGCTTTCTTT
TRBJ1-4 | NA | TRBV6-4 | NA | CASSREAEEKLFF | TGTGCCAGCAGCCGAGAGGCGGAGGAAAAACTGTTTTTT
TRBJ1-3 | TRBD1 | TRBV7-6 | NA | CASSLMSGQAGNTIYF | TGTGCCAGCAGCTTAATGTCGGGACAGGCGGGAAACACCATATATTTT
TRBJ2-1 | TRBD1 | TRBV28 | NA | CASSSPGGKSGGSYNEQFF | TGTGCCAGCAGTTCGCCAGGGGGAAAAAGTGGTGGGAGCTACAATGAGCAGTTCTTC
TRBJ2-7 | TRBD1 | TRBV6-2/TRBV6-3 | NA | CASSQPGQGRLGEQYF | TGTGCCAGCAGCCAACCGGGACAGGGAAGGTTGGGCGAGCAGTACTTC
TRBJ2-5 | TRBD2 | TRBV10-3 | NA | CAISESWSGTGQETQYF | TGTGCCATCAGTGAGTCATGGAGCGGGACGGGGCAAGAGACCCAGTACTTC
TRBJ2-7 | TRBD2 | TRBV5-4 | NA | CATWRGGVNEQYF | TGTGCCACCTGGCGGGGGGGCGTCAACGAGCAGTACTTC